The T cell receptor beta chain under discussion was sequenced for a study of cytomegalovirus exposure and HLA in healthy donors (TCRdb year 2017). About the full investigation: According to an earlier analysis of several hundred of the donors, about 179 million T cells yielded 90 million to 130 million unique TCR beta sequences and around 300 Gb of sequence data. Alongside the repertoire data, information on donor age, sex, ethnicity and CMV serostatus was compiled. The study aimed to test whether cataloging public T cell receptors could reveal signatures of past pathogen exposure. In addition to the first cohort of 666 subjects, a separate validation cohort of over 90 different subjects was used. In the later analysis, no new phenotypic data were used to find candidate immune exposures; instead, reliance was placed on TCR beta sequences and their occurrence across donors. In a later analysis, previously published TCR beta repertoires from 666 donors were re-analyzed and high-resolution HLA genotyping was added so that TCR occurrence patterns could be studied. In a later genetic analysis, genome-wide SNP genotypes for about 60% of the 666 donors were used, and that subset was treated as a discovery cohort. An early release covering just under 650 HLA-typed donors comprised around 300 gigabases of sequencing data and 65 million to 100 million unique TCR sequences. Among the roughly 390 genotyped donors, approximately 81% belonged to the genetic ancestry cluster associated with self-reported Caucasian donors. The study used immunosequencing to profile the T cell repertoires of more than 650 subjects and linked those repertoires to cytomegalovirus serostatus. The study combined high-throughput TCR immunosequencing, statistical association of individual TCRs with disease status, and machine learning to predict cytomegalovirus infection status. All discovery cohort repertoires had been generated on a single sequencing platform. HLA typing included class I and class II loci at four-digit resolution. Across some 400 genotyped donors of the cohort, an average of approximately 220,000 unique TCR beta nucleotide sequences per donor were sequenced, and approximately 17% of those sequences were non-productive. Because of strong linkage in the cohort, five DR-DQ haplotypes were treated as single units for association and clustering. An earlier analysis of fewer than 750 of the donors used high-throughput TCR beta sequencing to judge whether each TCR beta V gene segment behaved as functional or pseudogenic. Typing coverage varied by locus: about 620-630 donors for A, B, C, DRB1 and DQB1; approximately 520 for DQA1; over 600 for DPA1; roughly 450 for DPB1. What the authors observed across the whole study: In a later analysis, HLA-associated TCR beta chains showed more clonal expansion and lower generation probabilities than non-associated chains that were equally common. Assigning TCR associations to individual alleles was difficult when HLA alleles, especially DR and DQ, strongly co-occurred. A cluster of highly shared sequence variants was judged likely to represent a technical artifact of the sequencing pipeline. This cohort had only TCR beta chains sequenced, and the lack of alpha or paired-chain data limited which features could be detected. Roughly uniform sequencing depth across donors was assumed in presence/absence analyses, although this assumption may not hold. Some IMGT-functional V segments, including TRBV6-2 and TRBV6-3, could not be distinguished by the 87-base-pair reads and were therefore excluded. It was suggested by the authors that the approach could potentially be generalized to other disease states and immunological phenotypes. Correlated functional status among segregating V segments might reflect linkage disequilibrium, but an unknown experimental factor could not be ruled out. The study gave a list of 150 to 200 TCR beta chains associated with cytomegalovirus. CMV serostatus was the only immune exposure information available for the cohort. Most TCR sequences were observed very rarely across donors, whereas some public TCRs were present in many individuals. Because HLA typing was unavailable for some donors at each locus, only the typed subset was used in association tests. In a later analysis, the rate of TCR association differed among HLA loci, with DRB1 alleles having the most associated TCRs and HLA-C alleles having the fewest. A further reported finding was that TCR beta sequences accurately predicted the HLA-A and HLA-B alleles for most subjects in the first cohort. The classifier was reported to diagnose cytomegalovirus status with high specificity and sensitivity in both the original and validation cohorts. Several of the top co-occurrence clusters appeared to be linked to parvovirus B19, influenza, CMV and Epstein-Barr virus, according to a later analysis. A later analysis associated about 17,000 TCR beta sequences with specific HLA alleles at a false discovery rate of 0.05. Because counts were too low, roughly 18 rarely observed V segments, including chromosome 9 orphons, were left out of the earlier analysis of 587 of the donors. According to a later genetic analysis, donors in an Asian-associated ancestry cluster had fewer N-insertions in productive TCRs than the roughly 660-donor mean. An earlier analysis of around 600 of the donors showed that most TCR beta V segments appeared in productive rearrangements either about 87% or about 30% of the time, which broadly matched IMGT annotations. A later genetic analysis associated a missense DCLRE1C variant with V-gene and J-gene trimming of TCR beta chains, and an independent cohort replicated the association. A later analysis found that most CMV-associated TCR beta chains appeared HLA-restricted, with HLA associations seemingly driven largely by CMV exposure. Three of the identified cytomegalovirus-associated TCR beta chains were confirmed in vitro to be specific for cytomegalovirus antigens.

Concerning this clone itself: Its antigen is still unknown. No base-level quality is on record; no much larger clone is a single base apart.

The cohort was made up of under 800 healthy bone marrow donors. Cohort members were all nominally healthy when sampled, although unrecorded immune exposures were likely present. The donor was CMV seropositive and was included in the group of 250 to 350 seropositive cohort members. A peripheral blood sample was provided by each donor, and peripheral blood mononuclear cells were used for TCR beta sequencing. Genomic DNA extraction from the blood cell samples was performed with the Qiagen DNeasy Blood Extraction Kit. The cysteine opens and the phenylalanine closes a CDR3 of 14 amino acids. Only the CDR3 DNA is retained, 42 bases long and in frame from the first base. Trimmed from V: 4 bases; trimmed from J: 8 bases; junction bases lacking a gene match: 2. CDR1 and CDR2 are read off the germline V gene (reference sequence) as SEHNR and FQNEAQ. Library creation used the immunoSEQ multiplex PCR assay. The multiplex PCR relied on a mix of 60 forward primers for TCR Vbeta segments and 13 reverse primers for TCR Jbeta segments. The CDR3 region of rearranged TCR beta genes was amplified from genomic DNA with a multiplex PCR assay. On the Illumina HiSeq System, the amplified TCR beta libraries were sequenced as 87-base-pair reads. As for the authors' bioinformatics: In a later analysis, tens of millions of unique TCR beta chains were counted across the 500 to 850 repertoires, and roughly 9.9 million of these chains were shared by at least two donors. Raw reads were error-corrected and collapsed into unique sequences with a nearest-neighbor algorithm that merged closely related sequences to remove PCR and sequencing errors. V, D and J gene segments were assigned by aligning CDR3 sequences to IMGT reference sequences. For a sequence to be retained, a match of at least six nucleotides was required to both a V gene segment and a J gene segment. Rearrangements were classified as productive when the CDR3 lacked stop codons and remained in frame with V and J, and all other rearrangements were classified as non-productive. CDR3 was defined according to IMGT convention as the region running from the second conserved V-encoded cysteine to the conserved J-encoded phenylalanine. The earlier analysis of some 540 of the donors excluded any sequence lacking an unambiguous match to a single V gene segment. In an earlier analysis of several hundred of the donors, V segments were called functional above 56.7% productive rearrangements and were called segregating when the between-donor standard deviation exceeded 5%. A statistical classification framework was developed to diagnose cytomegalovirus status using the catalog of TCR beta chain sequences. V and J gene assignment, in a later analysis, came from comparing TCR nucleotide sequences with IMGT/GENE-DB human TR gene sequences. A later analysis assigned CDR3 sequences and most-parsimonious VDJ recombination scenarios with the TCRdist pipeline. In a later analysis, every TCR beta chain was defined by the combination of its CDR3 amino acid sequence and its V-gene family, and reads without a unique V-gene family were dropped. As a way to deal with suspected cross-contamination and a sequencing artifact, a later analysis dropped more than 500 nucleotide sequences that were highly shared and had low generation probability. In a later analysis, a clonal expansion index for each public chain was calculated from normalized within-repertoire ranks of inferred template counts. Generation probabilities in a later analysis came from a VDJ recombination model fitted to out-of-frame rearrangements, and those results were checked against IGoR. Hypergeometric tests were used in a later analysis to score TCR-TCR, TCR-HLA and TCR-CMV co-occurrence, with a repertoire-size bias correction applied to the TCR pairs. A later analysis estimated false discovery rates by permuting HLA or CMV assignments 20 times. In a later analysis, co-occurring TCRs were grouped using DBSCAN, and TCRdist sequence similarity was added for clustering within HLA-allele-positive subsets. Repertoires with fewer than 30,000 or more than 120,000 public chains, plus five repertoires with anomalous nucleotide sharing, were excluded from co-occurrence clustering. In its TCRdb copy, this immuneACCESS table keeps in-frame sequences only and misses some clones. Where compared with another copy, unresolved V genes explain less than half of these, and the others have no known cause. V and J calls and clone size follow that table, whereas D and trimming were derived from the DNA. This sample lists roughly 200,000 clones; over 70% were detected once. Around 2.9% of the sample is in the top ten clones.

Specimen: PBMCs. The TCR was taken from a woman in her sixties or seventies in good health and CMV-seropositive. Recombination joined TRBV7-9 with TRBJ2-1; 13 of the junction bases match TRBD2. CDR3 reads: CASSWTSGSDEQFF. The nucleotides read TGTGCCAGCAGCTGGACTAGCGGGAGCGATGAGCAGTTCTTC. Full variable domain (CDR3 extended with the reference TRBV7-9 and TRBJ2-1 proteins): DTGVSQNPRHKITKRGQNVTFRCDPISEHNRLYWYRQTLGQGPEFLTYFQNEAQLEKSRLLSDRFSAERPKGSFSTLEIQRTEQGDSAMYLCASSWTSGSDEQFFGPGTRLTVL.